This T cell receptor (beta chain) is from a study of blood T cell repertoires in COVID-19. Study-wide context: Acute-phase and convalescent COVID-19 samples originated in the United States, Italy and Spain.

Participant reports of clinical history set cohort assignment. Germline assignment: CDR1 SGHNT and CDR2 YYREEE (reference sequence). Trimming took 4 bases from V and 5 from J, leaving 13 bases between them. This CDR3 has 13 amino acids. Clones were sequenced by immunoSEQ multiplex PCR, and TCRdb holds only the in-frame ones, with some missing. The sample contains fewer than 350,000 clones, 85% of which appear only once. This TCR was recovered from a woman in her 30s who had been exposed to COVID-19. The rearrangement links TRBV5-4 to TRBJ2-7, with D tentatively TRBD1 (7 bases). The sample comprised PBMCs or T cells enriched from blood (not recorded which). CDR3 sequence (DNA): TGTGCCAGCAGCACCGCGGGGACAGACGAGCAGTACTTC. This sequence encodes CASSTAGTDEQYF. The complete variable domain, with remaining parts taken from reference TRBV5-4 and TRBJ2-7, reads ETGVTQSPTHLIKTRGQQVTLRCSSQSGHNTVSWYQQALGQGPQFIFQYYREEENGRGNFPPRFSGLQFPNYSSELNVNALELDDSALYLCASSTAGTDEQYFGPGTRLTVT.